This T cell receptor beta chain was sequenced for a study of cytomegalovirus exposure and HLA in healthy donors. In nominal health when sampled, donors likely had unrecorded immune exposures nonetheless. Findings and caveats of the study: Later on, an analysis found that several of the most significant clusters appeared to be linked to common viral pathogens, which included parvovirus B19. Accurate predictions that matched the HLA-A and HLA-B alleles of most subjects were reportedly made from TCR beta sequences.

The CDR3 is 14 amino acids. Losses at the gene ends were 5 bases for V and 7 bases for J; bases not matched to a gene: 8. The germline gives CDR1 LNHDA, CDR2 SQIVND (reference sequence). Both 60 Vbeta primers and 13 Jbeta primers went into the PCR. Some clones are missing from TCRdb's copy, which holds only in-frame ones; the method was immunoSEQ multiplex PCR. The sample includes 30,000 to 40,000 clones, about 70% of them seen just once. Of note for this clone: Its target is not known.

The sequencing sample was made of PBMCs. V usage is TRBV19 and J usage is TRBJ1-5, with 7 bases that match TRBD1. The sequence was obtained from a man aged 25 to 40 in good health and CMV-seronegative. The CDR3 loop is CASSHRGGEQPQHF. In DNA, the CDR3 is TGTGCCAGTAGTCACAGGGGAGGAGAACAGCCCCAGCATTTT.